Below are 19 T cell receptor beta chains sequenced from a single sample in a study of cytomegalovirus exposure and HLA in healthy donors. Profiled with immunoSEQ multiplex PCR; TCRdb holds only in-frame clones, not every one. The sample carries about 140,000 clones, almost 85% recorded once. The source material was PBMCs. Receptor source: a woman between 25 and 40 years old in good health and CMV-seronegative.

This sequence joins TRBV19 and TRBJ2-2, with D perhaps TRBD2 (6 bases). In germline, CDR1 is LNHDA, CDR2 SQIVND (reference sequence). The V end lost 5 bases, the J end lost 4 bases, and 14 bases lay between the germline ends. This CDR3 comprises 15 residues. CDR3 protein: CASSDGAGSTGELFF. The DNA for the CDR3 is TGTGCCAGTAGTGACGGCGCGGGGAGCACCGGGGAGCTGTTTTTT.

This clone was counted only a few times. The V gene is TRBV2, the J gene TRBJ2-7; 9 bases fit TRBD1. J lost 6 bases, V lost 7 bases, and 10 bases had no gene match. The V gene's germline CDR1 is SNHLY and CDR2 FYNNEI. This CDR3 has 14 residues. CDR3 amino acids: CASKGTGKLREQYF. DNA of the CDR3: TGTGCCAGCAAGGGGACAGGGAAACTCCGCGAGCAGTACTTC.

The V gene is TRBV7-9, the J gene TRBJ1-2; TRBD1 is a possible D gene (6 bases). This CDR3 has 11 amino acids. Between the trimmed V and J ends, which lost 4 bases and 7 bases, there was a span of 7 bases. In germline, CDR1 is SEHNR, CDR2 FQNEAQ (reference sequence). The CDR3 protein is CASSSGVGYTF. In nucleotides, the CDR3 is TGTGCCAGCAGCTCAGGGGTTGGCTACACCTTC.

V is TRBV10-2 and J is TRBJ1-1; 10 positions agree with TRBD1. The germline V gene has CDR1 WSHSY and CDR2 SAAADI. The CDR3 consists of 14 residues. V gave up 6 bases and J gave up 4 bases; unmatched junction bases: 5. CDR3 nucleotides: TGCGCCAGCAGGGGGGACAGGGGAGGCACTGAAGCTTTCTTT. This sequence encodes CASRGDRGGTEAFF.

This sequence joins TRBV7-8 and TRBJ2-5; weak D call: TRBD2 (6 bases). In germline, CDR1 is SGHVS, CDR2 FQNEAQ. The V and J ends lost 2 bases and 0 bases respectively, with 10 bases between them. This CDR3 contains 15 residues. The CDR3 sequence: CASSLPWDYQETQYF. CDR3 coding DNA: TGTGCCAGCAGCTTACCCTGGGACTACCAAGAGACCCAGTACTTC.

This chain connects TRBV4-1 to TRBJ1-4; 8 positions match TRBD1. Germline CDR1 and CDR2: MGHRA and YSYEKL. V gave up 4 bases and J gave up 7 bases; unmatched junction bases: 8. The CDR3 sequence is 15 residues long. CDR3 nucleotide sequence: TGCGCCAGCAGCCCCGTACAGGGGGTAGGTGAAAAACTGTTTTTT. It specifies CASSPVQGVGEKLFF.

This chain joins TRBV6-5 and TRBJ2-3; possibly TRBD2 for D (5 bases). Germline lookup yields CDR1 MNHEY and CDR2 SVGAGI. V shed 2 bases and J shed 4 bases, with 10 bases lying between them. The CDR3 sequence is 14 residues long. The CDR3 DNA reads TGTGCCAGCAGTTACGAAGGACTTCCAGATACGCAGTATTTT. Amino acid sequence: CASSYEGLPDTQYF.

This clone was detected only once. CDR3 sequence (DNA): TGTGCCAGTACAAAGGGCGGGGACTATGGCTACACCTTC. The encoded protein is CASTKGGDYGYTF. The chain has TRBV7-3 and TRBJ1-2; D not resolved. The germline CDR1 and CDR2 sequences are SGHTA and FQGTGA. The CDR3 is 13 amino acids. The V end lost 9 bases, the J end lost 3 bases, and 14 bases lay between the germline ends.

The gene calls are TRBV28 and TRBJ2-1; tentatively, D is TRBD2 (6 bases). Trimming removed 1 base from V and 10 bases from J, with 11 bases in between. The CDR3 covers 13 residues. CDR1 is MDHEN, CDR2 SYDVKM, per germline. The CDR3 is CASSLYGGAEQFF. The DNA for the CDR3 is TGTGCCAGCAGTTTATACGGCGGGGCGGAGCAGTTCTTC. The full variable domain, completed using reference TRBV28 and TRBJ2-1, is DVKVTQSSRYLVKRTGEKVFLECVQDMDHENMFWYRQDPGLGLRLIYFSYDVKMKEKGDIPEGYSVSREKKERFSLILESASTNQTSMYLCASSLYGGAEQFFGPGTRLTVL.

The chain employs TRBV5-4 and TRBJ2-3, with unresolved D. CDR1 SGHNT and CDR2 YYREEE come from the germline V gene (reference sequence). Trimming removed 4 bases at V and 3 bases at J, with 15 bases between. The CDR3 covers 15 residues. DNA of the CDR3: TGTGCCAGCAGCGGCTACAGTGGAAATACAGATACGCAGTATTTT. It translates to CASSGYSGNTDTQYF.

V is TRBV18 and J is TRBJ2-3; 10 bases are shared with TRBD2. J was trimmed by 6 bases and V by 4 bases; bases with no gene match: 7. Germline-derived CDR1 and CDR2 are KGHSH and LQKENI. CDR3 length: 15 amino acids. The CDR3, as DNA: TGTGCCAGCTCACTATCAAGCGGGGGGGCGGATACGCAGTATTTT. Translation: CASSLSSGGADTQYF.

The rearrangement uses TRBV13 and TRBJ1-2, with 7 bases identical to TRBD1. Germline assignment: CDR1 PRHDT and CDR2 FYEKMQ (reference sequence). CDR3 length: 15 residues. With V trimmed by 0 bases and J by 5 bases, 6 bases remained unmatched. CDR3 loop: CASSLGQAGGYGYTF. The CDR3 DNA follows: TGTGCCAGCAGCTTAGGACAGGCAGGGGGGTATGGCTACACCTTC.

The chain has TRBV5-6 and TRBJ2-1, with D maybe TRBD1 (5 bases). This CDR3 has 16 amino acids. The V end lost 0 bases, the J end lost 1 base, and 11 bases lay between the germline ends. The germline CDR1 and CDR2 sequences are SGHDT and YYEEEE. The CDR3 loop reads CASSLGRRQSYNEQFF. The CDR3 DNA is TGTGCCAGCAGCTTGGGTCGCCGACAGTCCTACAATGAGCAGTTCTTC.

The chain couples TRBV7-9 to TRBJ2-7, with D possibly being TRBD2 (6 bases). V was pared by 3 bases and J by 0 bases, with 12 bases between. The CDR3 totals 15 residues. Germline V lookup: CDR1 SEHNR, CDR2 FQNEAQ (reference sequence). This chain's CDR3 is CASSFVRDSSYEQYF. DNA of the CDR3: TGTGCCAGCAGCTTTGTCCGGGACTCCTCCTACGAGCAGTACTTC.

This clone was seen a handful of times. V and J are TRBV10-3 and TRBJ2-7; no definite D call. V was clipped by 2 bases and J by 2 bases, with 10 bases between them. CDR1 and CDR2 from the germline V gene are ENHRY and SYGVKD. The CDR3 is 14 residues long. The CDR3 reads CAISEGKPTYEQYF. The CDR3 coding sequence is TGTGCCATCAGTGAGGGTAAGCCAACCTACGAGCAGTACTTC.

The chain joins TRBV5-1 to TRBJ2-5; weak D call: TRBD1 (6 bases). CDR3 size: 14 residues. Germline V gene lookup returns CDR1 SGHRS and CDR2 YFSETQ. The V end was cut by 5 bases, the J end by 2 bases, with 13 bases between. The DNA of the CDR3 is TGCGCCAGCAGAGGGGGTACAGGACAAGAGACCCAGTACTTC. Translated: CASRGGTGQETQYF.

This chain links TRBV2 with TRBJ2-7, with 14 bases lining up with TRBD2. Per the germline V gene, CDR1 is SNHLY and CDR2 is FYNNEI. This CDR3 region has 15 residues. Unmatched junction bases numbered 8, after V lost 1 base and J lost 12 bases. DNA of the CDR3: TGTGCCAGCAGTGAAGGGACTAGCGGGGGGCCGGGAGGGTACTTC. Translated, it gives CASSEGTSGGPGGYF.

The chain couples TRBV5-6 to TRBJ2-7; perhaps TRBD1 as D (5 bases). Germline-derived CDR1 and CDR2 are SGHDT and YYEEEE. With 4 bases removed from V and 2 bases from J, the gap between germline ends came to 13 bases. The CDR3 extends over 14 amino acids. The CDR3 loop is CASSPFAGTYEQYF. The CDR3 DNA is TGTGCCAGCAGCCCCTTCGCAGGGACCTACGAGCAGTACTTC.

In its sample, this clone was seen a few times. The genes are TRBV18 and TRBJ1-5; 8 positions match TRBD1. The CDR3 extends over 15 amino acids. Germline values: CDR1 KGHSH, CDR2 LQKENI. After removal of 5 bases from V and 3 bases from J, the junction contained 6 bases not matched to a gene. CDR3 loop: CASSDTGGTNQPQHF. CDR3 nucleotides: TGTGCCAGCTCAGACACAGGGGGTACCAATCAGCCCCAGCATTTT. Drawing the rest from reference TRBV18 and TRBJ1-5, the complete variable domain is NAGVMQNPRHLVRRRGQEARLRCSPMKGHSHVYWYRQLPEEGLKFMVYLQKENIIDESGMPKERFSAEFPKEGPSILRIQQVVRGDSAAYFCASSDTGGTNQPQHFGDGTRLSIL.